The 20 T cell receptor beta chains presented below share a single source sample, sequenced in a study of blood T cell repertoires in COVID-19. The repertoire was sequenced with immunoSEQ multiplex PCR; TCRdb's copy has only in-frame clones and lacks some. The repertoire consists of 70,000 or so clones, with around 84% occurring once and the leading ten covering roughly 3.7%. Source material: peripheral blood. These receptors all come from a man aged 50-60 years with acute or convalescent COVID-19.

The chain's CDR3 is CASSRNTGGNQPQHF. Here the CDR3 DNA reads TGTGCCAGCAGTAGGAACACAGGGGGGAATCAGCCCCAGCATTTT. The chain employs TRBV5-6 and TRBJ1-5, with 8 bases fitting TRBD1. The CDR3 extends over 15 amino acids. With 5 bases clipped from V and 4 bases from J, the junction kept 8 bases outside the gene matches. Germline values: CDR1 SGHDT, CDR2 YYEEEE.

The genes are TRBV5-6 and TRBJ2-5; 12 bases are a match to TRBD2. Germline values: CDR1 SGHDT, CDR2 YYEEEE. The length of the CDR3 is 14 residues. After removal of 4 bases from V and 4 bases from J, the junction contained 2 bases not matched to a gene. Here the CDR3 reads CASSTGLAGETQYF. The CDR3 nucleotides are TGTGCCAGCAGCACGGGACTAGCGGGAGAGACCCAGTACTTC.

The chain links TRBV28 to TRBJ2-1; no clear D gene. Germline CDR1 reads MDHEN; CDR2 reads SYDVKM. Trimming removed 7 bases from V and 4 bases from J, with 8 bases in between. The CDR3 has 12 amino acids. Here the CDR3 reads CASTDFYNEQFF. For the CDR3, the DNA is TGTGCCAGCACAGACTTTTACAATGAGCAGTTCTTC.

In nucleotides, the CDR3 is TGCGCCAGCAGTCACAGGGATACCGGGGAGCTGTTTTTT. Translation gives CASSHRDTGELFF. This chain joins TRBV10-2 and TRBJ2-2, with a weak D call TRBD1 (6 bases). V was shortened by 5 bases and J by 5 bases, with 9 bases between the two germline ends. CDR1 and CDR2 from the germline V gene are WSHSY and SAAADI. The CDR3 runs to 13 residues.

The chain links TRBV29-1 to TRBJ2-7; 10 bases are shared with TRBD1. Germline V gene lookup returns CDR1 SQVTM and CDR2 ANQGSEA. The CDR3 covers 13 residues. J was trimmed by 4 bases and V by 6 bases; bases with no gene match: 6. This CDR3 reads CSVETGGRYEQYF. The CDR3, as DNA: TGCAGCGTGGAGACAGGGGGCAGGTACGAGCAGTACTTC.

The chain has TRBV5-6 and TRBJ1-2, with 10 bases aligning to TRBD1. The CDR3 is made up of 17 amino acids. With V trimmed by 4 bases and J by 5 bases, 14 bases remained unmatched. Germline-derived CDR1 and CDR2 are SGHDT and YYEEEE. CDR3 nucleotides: TGTGCCAGCAGCCGAAGCAGACAGGGGGCATTGTATTATGGCTACACCTTC. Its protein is CASSRSRQGALYYGYTF.

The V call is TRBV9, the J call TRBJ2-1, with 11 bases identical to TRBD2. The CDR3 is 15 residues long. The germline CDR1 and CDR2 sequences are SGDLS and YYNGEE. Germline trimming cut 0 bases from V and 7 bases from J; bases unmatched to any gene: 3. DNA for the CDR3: TGTGCCAGCAGCGTAGAGGGACTAGCGGTTAATGAGCAGTTCTTC. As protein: CASSVEGLAVNEQFF.

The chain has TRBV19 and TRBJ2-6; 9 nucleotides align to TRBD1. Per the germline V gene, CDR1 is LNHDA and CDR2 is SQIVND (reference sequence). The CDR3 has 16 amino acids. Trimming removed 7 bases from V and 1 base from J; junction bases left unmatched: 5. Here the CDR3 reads CASTGQGKSGANVLTF. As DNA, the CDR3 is TGTGCCAGTACGGGACAGGGAAAGTCTGGGGCCAACGTCCTGACTTTC.

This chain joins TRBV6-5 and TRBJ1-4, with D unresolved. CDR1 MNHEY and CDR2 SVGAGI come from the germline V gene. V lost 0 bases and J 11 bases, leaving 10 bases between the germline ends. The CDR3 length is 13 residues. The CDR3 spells CASSYSSIEKLFF. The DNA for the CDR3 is TGTGCCAGCAGTTACTCTTCAATTGAGAAACTGTTTTTT.

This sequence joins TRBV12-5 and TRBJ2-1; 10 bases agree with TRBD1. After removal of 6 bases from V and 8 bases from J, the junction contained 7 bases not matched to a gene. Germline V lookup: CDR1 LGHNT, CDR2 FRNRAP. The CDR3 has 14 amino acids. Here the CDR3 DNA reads TGTGCTAGTGGGAGGGGACAGGGGTATTATGAGCAGTTCTTC. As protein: CASGRGQGYYEQFF.

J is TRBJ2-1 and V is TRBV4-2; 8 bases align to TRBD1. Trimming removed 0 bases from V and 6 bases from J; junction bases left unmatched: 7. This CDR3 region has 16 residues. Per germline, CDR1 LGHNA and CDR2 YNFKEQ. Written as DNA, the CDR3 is TGTGCCAGCAGCCAAGATGGAGGGACAGGTGGCAATGAGCAGTTCTTC. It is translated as CASSQDGGTGGNEQFF.

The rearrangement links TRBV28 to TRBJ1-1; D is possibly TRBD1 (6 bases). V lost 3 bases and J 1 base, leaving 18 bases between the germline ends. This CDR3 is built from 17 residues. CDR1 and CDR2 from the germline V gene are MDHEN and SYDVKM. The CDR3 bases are TGTGCCAGCAGTTTTGGGGGGGGCGGAGGAGGGAACACTGAAGCTTTCTTT. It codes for CASSFGGGGGGNTEAFF.

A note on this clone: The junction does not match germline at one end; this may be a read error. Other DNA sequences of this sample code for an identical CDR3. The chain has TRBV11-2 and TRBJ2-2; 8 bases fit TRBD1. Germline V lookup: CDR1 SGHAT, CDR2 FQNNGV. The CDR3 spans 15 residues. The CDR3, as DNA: TGTGCCAGCAGTTTAGGCAGGGGGCTAACCGGGGAGCTGTTTTTT. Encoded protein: CASSLGRGLTGELFF.

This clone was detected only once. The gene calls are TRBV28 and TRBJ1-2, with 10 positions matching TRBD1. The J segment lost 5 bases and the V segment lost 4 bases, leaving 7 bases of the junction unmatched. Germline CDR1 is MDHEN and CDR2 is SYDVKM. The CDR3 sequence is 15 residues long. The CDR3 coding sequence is TGTGCCAGCAGTTCACCGGGACAGGGGTGGTATGGCTACACCTTC. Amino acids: CASSSPGQGWYGYTF.

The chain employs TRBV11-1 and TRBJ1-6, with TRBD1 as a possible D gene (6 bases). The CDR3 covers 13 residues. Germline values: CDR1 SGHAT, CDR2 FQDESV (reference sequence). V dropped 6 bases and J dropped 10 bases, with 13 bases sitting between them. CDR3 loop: CASRLQGNSPLHF. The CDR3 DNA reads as TGTGCCAGCAGGCTGCAGGGGAACTCACCCCTCCACTTT.

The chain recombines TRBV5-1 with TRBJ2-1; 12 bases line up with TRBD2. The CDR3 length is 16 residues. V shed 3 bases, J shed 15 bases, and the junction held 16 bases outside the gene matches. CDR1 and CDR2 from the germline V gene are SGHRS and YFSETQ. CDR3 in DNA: TGCGCCAGCAGCTGGCGGTCACTAGCGGGAGGAAATAGGCTGTTCTTC. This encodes CASSWRSLAGGNRLFF.

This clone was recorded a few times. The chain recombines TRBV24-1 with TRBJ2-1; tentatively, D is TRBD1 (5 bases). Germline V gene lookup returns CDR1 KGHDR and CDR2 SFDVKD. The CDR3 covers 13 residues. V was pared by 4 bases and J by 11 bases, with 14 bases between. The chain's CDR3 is CATSDRQSLKQFF. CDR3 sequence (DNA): TGTGCCACCAGTGACAGACAGTCGTTAAAGCAGTTCTTC.

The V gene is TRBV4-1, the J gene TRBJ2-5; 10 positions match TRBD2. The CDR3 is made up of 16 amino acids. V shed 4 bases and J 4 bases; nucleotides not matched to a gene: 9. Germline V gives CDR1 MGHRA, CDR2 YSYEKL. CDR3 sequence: CASSLTSGYPGETQYF. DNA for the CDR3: TGCGCCAGCAGCCTGACTAGCGGGTACCCCGGAGAGACCCAGTACTTC.

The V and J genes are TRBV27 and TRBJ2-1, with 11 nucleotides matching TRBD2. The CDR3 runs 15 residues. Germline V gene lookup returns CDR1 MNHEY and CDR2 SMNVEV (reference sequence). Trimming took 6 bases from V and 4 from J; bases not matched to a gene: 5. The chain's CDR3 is CASSSGTSGYNEQFF. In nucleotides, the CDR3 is TGTGCCAGCAGCTCTGGGACTAGCGGTTACAATGAGCAGTTCTTC.

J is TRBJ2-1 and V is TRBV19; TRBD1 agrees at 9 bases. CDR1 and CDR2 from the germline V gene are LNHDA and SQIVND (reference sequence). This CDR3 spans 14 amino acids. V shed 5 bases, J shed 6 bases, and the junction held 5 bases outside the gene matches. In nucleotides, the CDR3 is TGTGCCAGTAGTCCAGGGACAGGGAGCAATGAGCAGTTCTTC. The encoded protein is CASSPGTGSNEQFF. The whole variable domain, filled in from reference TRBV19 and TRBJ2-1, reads DGGITQSPKYLFRKEGQNVTLSCEQNLNHDAMYWYRQDPGQGLRLIYYSQIVNDFQKGDIAEGYSVSREKKESFPLTVTSAQKNPTAFYLCASSPGTGSNEQFFGPGTRLTVL.